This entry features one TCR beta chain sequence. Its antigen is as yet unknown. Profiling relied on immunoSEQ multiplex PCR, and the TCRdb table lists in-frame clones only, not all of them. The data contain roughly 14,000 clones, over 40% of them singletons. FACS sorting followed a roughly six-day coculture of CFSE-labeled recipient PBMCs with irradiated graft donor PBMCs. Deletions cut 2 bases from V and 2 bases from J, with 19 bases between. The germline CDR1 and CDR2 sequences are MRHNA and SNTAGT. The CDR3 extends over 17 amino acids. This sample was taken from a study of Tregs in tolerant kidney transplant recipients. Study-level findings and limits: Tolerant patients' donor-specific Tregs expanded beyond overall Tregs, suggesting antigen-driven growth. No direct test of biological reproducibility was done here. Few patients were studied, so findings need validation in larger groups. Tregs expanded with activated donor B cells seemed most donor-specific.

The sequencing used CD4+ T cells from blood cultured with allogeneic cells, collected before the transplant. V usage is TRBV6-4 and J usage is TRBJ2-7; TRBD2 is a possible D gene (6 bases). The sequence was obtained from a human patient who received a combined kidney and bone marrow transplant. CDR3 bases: TGTGCCAGCAGTGACGGTGGTTGGGGGGAGCGCACCTACGAGCAGTACTTC. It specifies CASSDGGWGERTYEQYF.